The 29 T cell receptor beta chains below come from one sample, sequenced in a study of immune evolution from preneoplasia to lung adenocarcinoma. Produced via immunoSEQ multiplex PCR; TCRdb's table is partial and in-frame only. The table includes 9,000 to 13,000 clones, more than 75% detected once. Sequenced input: FFPE minimally invasive lung adenocarcinoma tissue. These receptors were collected from a person in their 70s with lung adenocarcinoma.

A single count supports this clone. The genes are TRBV6-5 and TRBJ2-3; 7 nucleotides line up with TRBD2. CDR1 and CDR2 from the germline V gene are MNHEY and SVGAGI. V was clipped by 6 bases and J by 3 bases; unmatched bases: 9. This CDR3 has 15 residues. The CDR3 protein is CASSSSGLKTDTQYF. The CDR3 DNA follows: TGTGCCAGCAGCTCCTCGGGACTAAAAACAGATACGCAGTATTTT.

V usage is TRBV6-1 and J usage is TRBJ2-7; 10 bases align to TRBD2. The CDR3 loop spans 15 amino acids. V lost 2 bases, J lost 1 base, and 2 bases stayed unmatched. The germline CDR1 and CDR2 sequences are MNHNS and SASEGT. CDR3 in DNA: TGTGCCAGCAGTGAAAGCGGGGGGGCTTCCTACGAGCAGTACTTC. This sequence encodes CASSESGGASYEQYF.

The chain uses TRBV30 and TRBJ1-2, with 9 bases fitting TRBD1. Germline loops: CDR1 GTSNPN, CDR2 SVGIG (reference sequence). CDR3 length equals 13 residues. The ends lost 3 bases at V and 4 bases at J; junction bases unmatched: 3. This CDR3 is CAWRGQGRYGYTF. CDR3 nucleotide sequence: TGTGCCTGGAGGGGACAGGGCCGCTATGGCTACACCTTC. The full variable domain, rest sourced from reference TRBV30 and TRBJ1-2, is SQTIHQWPATLVQPVGSPLSLECTVEGTSNPNLYWYRQAAGRGLQLLFYSVGIGQISSEVPQNLSASRPQDRQFILSSKKLLLSDSGFYLCAWRGQGRYGYTFGSGTRLTVV.

The chain links TRBV11-2 to TRBJ2-5, with D unresolved. CDR3 length equals 15 residues. Germline-derived CDR1 and CDR2 are SGHAT and FQNNGV. V was clipped by 1 base and J by 4 bases, with 13 bases between them. The CDR3 nucleotides are TGTGCCAGCAGCTTAGCTCCGACGGCAGGAGAGACCCAGTACTTC. Its protein is CASSLAPTAGETQYF.

The chain uses TRBV7-2 and TRBJ2-2; no reliable D call. V lost 5 bases, J lost 1 base, and 17 bases lay in between. This CDR3 has 17 residues. Per the germline V gene, CDR1 is SGHTA and CDR2 is FQGNSA. CDR3 loop: CASSHRAGSVNTGELFF. CDR3 nucleotides: TGTGCCAGCAGCCATCGGGCCGGTTCCGTGAACACCGGGGAGCTGTTTTTT. The full variable domain, rest sourced from reference TRBV7-2 and TRBJ2-2, is GAGVSQSPSNKVTEKGKDVELRCDPISGHTALYWYRQSLGQGLEFLIYFQGNSAPDKSGLPSDRFSAERTGGSVSTLTIQRTQQEDSAVYLCASSHRAGSVNTGELFFGEGSRLTVL.

This chain uses TRBV9 with TRBJ1-1; a weak D match, TRBD1 (6 bases). Trimming shortened V by 4 bases and J by 5 bases, and 15 bases separated the two germline ends. The germline gives CDR1 SGDLS, CDR2 YYNGEE. The CDR3 has 14 residues. This CDR3 is CASSPAFTGTEAFF. As DNA, the CDR3 is TGTGCCAGCAGCCCAGCGTTTACAGGGACTGAAGCTTTCTTT.

The genes are TRBV4-1 and TRBJ1-2; D perhaps matches TRBD1 (5 bases). The ends were cut back, 0 bases at V and 7 bases at J, with 15 bases in the middle. The CDR3 has 15 amino acids. CDR1 MGHRA and CDR2 YSYEKL come from the germline V gene. CDR3 coding DNA: TGCGCCAGCAGCCAAGAAAATTGGGGGTTGAGTGGCTACACCTTC. Translated, it gives CASSQENWGLSGYTF.

The chain uses TRBV6-5 and TRBJ1-1; possibly TRBD1 for D (6 bases). This CDR3 is built from 12 residues. Trimming removed 5 bases at V and 8 bases at J, with 12 bases between. Germline V gives CDR1 MNHEY, CDR2 SVGAGI. The CDR3 sequence: CASSTGLSEAFF. As DNA, the CDR3 is TGTGCCAGCAGTACAGGGTTATCCGAAGCTTTCTTT.

V usage is TRBV13 and J usage is TRBJ2-3; 8 bases map to TRBD2. The CDR3 runs 16 residues. The ends lost 2 bases at V and 2 bases at J; junction bases unmatched: 6. Germline loops: CDR1 PRHDT, CDR2 FYEKMQ (reference sequence). This chain's CDR3 is CASSLRASGYTDTQYF. CDR3 nucleotides: TGTGCCAGCAGCTTAAGGGCTAGCGGGTACACAGATACGCAGTATTTT.

The CDR3 coding sequence is TGTGCCAGCTTGCGAGACAGGGGTGTTGATACGCAGTATTTT. It translates to CASLRDRGVDTQYF. The genes are TRBV7-9 and TRBJ2-3, with 8 positions matching TRBD1. This CDR3 has 14 amino acids. The V and J ends lost 8 bases and 6 bases, in that order; junction bases with no gene match: 10. In germline, CDR1 is SEHNR, CDR2 FQNEAQ (reference sequence).

This clone was counted only a few times. Other DNA sequences from this sample encode an identical CDR3 as well. CDR3 region: CASSPGQGDQPQHF. In nucleotides, the CDR3 is TGTGCCAGCAGCCCCGGACAGGGGGATCAGCCCCAGCATTTT. The genes are TRBV7-6 and TRBJ1-5; 10 bases map to TRBD1. The junction had 3 bases not matched to a gene; V was cut back by 5 bases and J by 5 bases. CDR1 and CDR2 (germline): SGHVS, FNYEAQ. CDR3 length: 14 residues.

In DNA form, the CDR3 reads TGTGCCAGCAACCGGGAAAGCAATCAGCCCCAGCATTTT. This codes for CASNRESNQPQHF. The chain links TRBV2 to TRBJ1-5; no clear D gene. Germline CDR1 is SNHLY and CDR2 is FYNNEI. V was pared by 7 bases and J by 1 base, with 8 bases between. This CDR3 is built from 13 residues.

CDR3 sequence: CASGRTGKVKNNEQFF. As DNA, the CDR3 is TGTGCCAGCGGTCGGACAGGCAAAGTCAAAAACAATGAGCAGTTCTTC. This rearrangement joins TRBV19 to TRBJ2-1, with 7 bases fitting TRBD1. Germline-derived CDR1 and CDR2 are LNHDA and SQIVND (reference sequence). The CDR3 contains 16 residues. With V trimmed by 9 bases and J by 5 bases, 16 bases remained unmatched. The full variable domain, rest sourced from reference TRBV19 and TRBJ2-1, is DGGITQSPKYLFRKEGQNVTLSCEQNLNHDAMYWYRQDPGQGLRLIYYSQIVNDFQKGDIAEGYSVSREKKESFPLTVTSAQKNPTAFYLCASGRTGKVKNNEQFFGPGTRLTVL.

This chain links TRBV5-6 with TRBJ1-5, with 7 bases fitting TRBD1. The CDR3 sequence is 13 residues long. Germline V lookup: CDR1 SGHDT, CDR2 YYEEEE. The trim removed 1 base at V and 7 bases at J, leaving 2 bases unmatched. The DNA for the CDR3 is TGTGCCAGCAGCTTGATGACAGGGCAGCCCCAGCATTTT. It codes for CASSLMTGQPQHF.

On this clone itself: Compared with germline, one end of the junction differs, possibly owing to a read error. Here the CDR3 reads CASSRGSQETQYF. In DNA, the CDR3 is TGTGCTAGCAGCCGCGGGTCCCAAGAGACCCAGTACTTC. The chain employs TRBV7-7 and TRBJ2-5; a possible D gene is TRBD2 (5 bases). The CDR3 spans 13 residues. Germline CDR1 and CDR2: SSHAT and FNYEAQ (reference sequence).

The genes are TRBV30 and TRBJ1-4; D call uncertain. Trimming cost V 0 bases and J 0 bases, with 8 bases left between them. CDR3 length equals 15 residues. CDR1 is GTSNPN and CDR2 is SVGIG in the germline V gene (reference sequence). The DNA of the CDR3 is TGTGCCTGGAGTGTAATAGGGACAACTAATGAAAAACTGTTTTTT. Residues: CAWSVIGTTNEKLFF.

This chain connects TRBV6-5 to TRBJ1-2; TRBD1 is a possible D gene (6 bases). Per germline, CDR1 MNHEY and CDR2 SVGAGI. V lost 5 bases to trimming and J lost 8 bases, with 15 bases between them. The CDR3 contains 13 residues. CDR3 in amino acids: CASSRDRISGYTF. The CDR3 nucleotides are TGTGCCAGCAGTAGAGACAGGATCAGCGGCTACACCTTC.

The chain joins TRBV30 to TRBJ2-1, with TRBD1 identical over 8 bases. With V trimmed by 4 bases and J by 7 bases, 9 bases remained unmatched. The germline gives CDR1 GTSNPN, CDR2 SVGIG (reference sequence). The CDR3 loop spans 14 amino acids. CDR3 bases: TGTGCCTGGACCCCCTGGACAGGGACAAATGAGCAGTTCTTC. As protein: CAWTPWTGTNEQFF.

Here the CDR3 DNA reads TGTGCCAGCAGTTACTCGGCTAGCGGGGGGGCTAGGGAGCAGTTCTTC. Its protein product is CASSYSASGGAREQFF. The V and J genes are TRBV6-5 and TRBJ2-1, with 12 nucleotides matching TRBD2. Per germline, CDR1 MNHEY and CDR2 SVGAGI. CDR3 length: 16 amino acids. V lost 0 bases, J lost 10 bases, and 7 bases stayed unmatched.

The chain is built from TRBV28 and TRBJ2-4; weak D call: TRBD1 (5 bases). The CDR3 extends over 15 amino acids. CDR1 is MDHEN and CDR2 is SYDVKM in the germline V gene. V lost 5 bases and J lost 4, with 15 bases in between. The DNA for the CDR3 is TGTGCCAGCAGTGGGGTCGGGCAGGGAAAAAACATTCAGTACTTC. Its translation is CASSGVGQGKNIQYF.

The chain uses TRBV2 and TRBJ2-1; D is perhaps TRBD2 (6 bases). Germline V gene lookup returns CDR1 SNHLY and CDR2 FYNNEI. Trimming removed 3 bases from V and 4 bases from J, with 13 bases in between. The CDR3 is made up of 15 amino acids. The CDR3 region has the DNA TGTGCCAGCAGTGATGGGGAGGTGGCATACAATGAGCAGTTCTTC. It specifies CASSDGEVAYNEQFF.

The rearrangement links TRBV30 to TRBJ1-2, with a possible D match to TRBD1 (6 bases). V was clipped by 2 bases and J by 1 base, with 11 bases between them. Per the germline V gene, CDR1 is GTSNPN and CDR2 is SVGIG (reference sequence). The CDR3 extends over 14 amino acids. CDR3 residues: CAWSRGVDNYGYTF. CDR3 bases: TGTGCCTGGAGTAGGGGGGTTGATAACTATGGCTACACCTTC.

Concerning this clone itself: Its ends do not fully match the called genes, so a read error is possible. The rearrangement links TRBV27 to TRBJ2-2, with 9 bases that match TRBD1. In germline, CDR1 is MNHEY, CDR2 SMNVEV (reference sequence). This CDR3 is built from 15 residues. CDR3 nucleotides: TGTGTCAGCAGGGGCACAGGGGGCTTTGGGGGGGAGCTGTTTTTT. Translated: CVSRGTGGFGGELFF.

The CDR3 sequence is CASYVRTGLSPEQYF. The CDR3 DNA reads TGTGCCAGCTATGTGAGGACGGGTTTAAGTCCCGAGCAGTACTTC. V and J are TRBV6-1 and TRBJ2-7; D is undetermined. The CDR3 has 15 residues. The V end lost 8 bases, the J end lost 6 bases, and 23 bases lay between the germline ends. Germline V CDR1 and CDR2: MNHNS, SASEGT.

The chain couples TRBV20-1 to TRBJ1-2, with unresolved D. This CDR3 has 11 residues. The V and J ends lost 3 bases and 8 bases respectively, with 10 bases between them. Germline V gene data show CDR1 as DFQATT and CDR2 as SNEGSKA (reference sequence). The CDR3 protein is CSASYLEGYTF. DNA for the CDR3: TGCAGTGCTAGTTACCTGGAGGGCTACACCTTC.

This clone has only one observation. The V gene is TRBV30, the J gene TRBJ2-7; 15 nucleotides align to TRBD2. Germline-derived CDR1 and CDR2 are GTSNPN and SVGIG (reference sequence). The CDR3 covers 15 residues. The V gene end was trimmed by 3 bases and the J gene end by 7 bases; junction bases not matched to a gene: 7. The CDR3 is CAWRSGLAGGREQYF. The DNA for the CDR3 is TGTGCCTGGAGGTCCGGACTAGCGGGGGGGAGGGAGCAGTACTTC. The complete variable domain, with remaining parts taken from reference TRBV30 and TRBJ2-7, reads SQTIHQWPATLVQPVGSPLSLECTVEGTSNPNLYWYRQAAGRGLQLLFYSVGIGQISSEVPQNLSASRPQDRQFILSSKKLLLSDSGFYLCAWRSGLAGGREQYFGPGTRLTVT.

The CDR3 reads CSVRDLTQYNEQFF. The CDR3 DNA reads TGCAGCGTACGGGACTTGACGCAATACAATGAGCAGTTCTTC. V and J are TRBV29-1 and TRBJ2-1; D is perhaps TRBD2 (6 bases). Deletions cut 6 bases from V and 4 bases from J, with 16 bases between. Germline values: CDR1 SQVTM, CDR2 ANQGSEA. The CDR3 runs 14 residues.

The J gene is TRBJ2-1, the V gene TRBV11-2; maybe TRBD2 (6 bases). The germline CDR1 and CDR2 sequences are SGHAT and FQNNGV. CDR3 size: 15 residues. V gave up 0 bases and J gave up 4 bases, with 10 bases separating them. The CDR3 region is CASSLDFGLYNEQFF. The CDR3 bases are TGTGCCAGCAGCTTAGATTTTGGACTATACAATGAGCAGTTCTTC. The complete variable domain, with remaining parts taken from reference TRBV11-2 and TRBJ2-1, reads EAGVAQSPRYKIIEKRQSVAFWCNPISGHATLYWYQQILGQGPKLLIQFQNNGVVDDSQLPKDRFSAERLKGVDSTLKIQPAKLEDSAVYLCASSLDFGLYNEQFFGPGTRLTVL.

This clone was observed a few times. At one boundary the junction diverges from the germline segment, which might be a read error. The chain employs TRBV7-6 and TRBJ2-5; TRBD2 is a possible D gene (5 bases). This CDR3 region has 10 residues. From germline, CDR1 is SGHVS and CDR2 FNYEAQ. The CDR3 region is CVSGSETQYF. The DNA for the CDR3 is TGTGTCAGCGGATCGGAGACCCAGTACTTC.